This T cell receptor (beta chain) appears in the sequencing data of a study of cytotoxic CD8 clonotypes in ibrutinib-treated CLL. In the study overall: Per sample, productive templates averaged approximately 260,000 and productive rearrangements averaged 94,082.

Generated by immunoSEQ multiplex PCR, the TCRdb table keeps only in-frame clones and is missing some. Of roughly 180,000 clones in the sample, roughly four fifths were seen once. CDR3 length: 14 residues. Germline V gives CDR1 SQVTM, CDR2 ANQGSEA. The trim removed 7 bases at V and 2 bases at J, leaving 7 bases unmatched. This sequence joins TRBV29-1 and TRBJ2-3, with 9 bases aligning to TRBD2. The clonotype was recovered from a human donor with chronic lymphocytic leukemia. Here the sequenced sample was PBMCs, taken after 24 months of ibrutinib treatment. The CDR3 loop reads CSGASGTNTDTQYF. In DNA form, the CDR3 reads TGCAGCGGAGCTAGCGGGACGAACACAGATACGCAGTATTTT.